The clone carrying this T cell receptor (beta chain) was seen more than once but under ten times. Its antigen is currently unknown. This CDR3 spans 14 amino acids. Trimming took 5 bases from V and 4 from J, leaving 15 bases between them. CDR1 SGHTA and CDR2 FQGNSA come from the germline V gene. The data derive from a study of identifying expanded T cells in peripheral blood. Study outcomes and limitations: Two-week clone count variance significantly increased as total template count grew.

Using immunoSEQ multiplex PCR, the repertoire was profiled, and TCRdb retains in-frame clones only, with some absent. The data hold some 78,000 clones, with almost 85% observed a single time. This clonotype was sampled from a person between 18 and 75 years old in good health. The chain recombines TRBV7-2 with TRBJ2-7; either TRBD1 or TRBD2 may fit D (7 bases each). Sequencing was performed on blood. The CDR3 sequence is CASSSGTEPYEQYF. The CDR3 nucleotides read TGTGCCAGCAGCAGCGGGACAGAGCCTTACGAGCAGTACTTC.